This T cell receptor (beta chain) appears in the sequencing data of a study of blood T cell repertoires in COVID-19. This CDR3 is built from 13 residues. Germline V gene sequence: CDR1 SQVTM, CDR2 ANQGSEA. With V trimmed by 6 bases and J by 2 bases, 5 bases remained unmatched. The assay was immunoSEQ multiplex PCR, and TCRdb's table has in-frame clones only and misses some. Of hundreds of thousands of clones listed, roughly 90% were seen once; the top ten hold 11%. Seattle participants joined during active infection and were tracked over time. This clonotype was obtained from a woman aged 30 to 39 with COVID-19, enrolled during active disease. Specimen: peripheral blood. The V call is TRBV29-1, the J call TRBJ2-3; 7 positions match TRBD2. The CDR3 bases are TGCAGCGTCGAACGGGGGGTCACAGATACGCAGTATTTT. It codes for CSVERGVTDTQYF.